Below, 31 T cell receptor beta chains from the same sample are listed, as sequenced in a study of tumor and adjacent non-tumor tissue in lung cancer. The template was RNA from unsorted bulk tissue. A modified ARM-PCR protocol with three rounds of nested PCR amplified TCRbeta. TCRdb reanalysed the multiplex PCR reads using MiXCR and keeps one entry per CDR3 protein. Of 81,000 or so distinct CDR3 sequences listed, roughly 80% are singletons. Sequenced input: lung tumor tissue. The receptors stem from a woman between 45 and 60 years old with non-small cell lung cancer.

Concerning this clonotype: A much larger clone differs by one base, so this may be a read error. The V call is TRBV7-9, the J call TRBJ2-7; D is unclear. The CDR3 contains 11 residues. Germline-derived CDR1 and CDR2 are SEHNR and FQNEAQ (reference sequence). V was clipped by 9 bases and J by 5 bases, with 11 bases between them. DNA for the CDR3: TGTGCCAGAAGCAACAGAAACGAGCAGTACTTC. The encoded protein is CARSNRNEQYF.

Points on this clonotype: The junction does not match germline at one end; this may be a read error. The chain employs TRBV11-2 and TRBJ2-5; D unresolved. Germline CDR1 and CDR2: SGHAT and FQNNGV. The CDR3 runs to 13 residues. The CDR3 bases are TGTGCCAGCAGCGACGTAGTTGTAGAGACCCACTACTTC. Protein product: CASSDVVVETHYF.

Ten or more counts support this clonotype. The V and J genes are TRBV5-1 and TRBJ2-6; no clear D. The V end lost 5 bases, the J end lost 0 bases, and 12 bases lay between the germline ends. Germline CDR1 SGHRS, CDR2 YFSETQ. The CDR3 contains 16 residues. The CDR3 reads CASSEFSYSGANVLTF. DNA of the CDR3: TGCGCCAGCAGTGAATTTTCCTACTCTGGGGCCAACGTCCTGACTTTC.

The chain employs TRBV28 and TRBJ2-7, with D maybe TRBD1 (5 bases). Between the trimmed V and J ends, which lost 4 bases and 7 bases, there was a span of 17 bases. The CDR3 runs to 14 residues. Germline-derived CDR1 and CDR2 are MDHEN and SYDVKM. The CDR3 DNA reads as TGTGCCAGCAGTTCACGGACACGGGTTTGGGAGCAGTACTTC. It translates to CASSSRTRVWEQYF.

Concerning this clonotype: An end of the junction differs from the germline gene, which may be a read error. For the CDR3, the DNA is TGTGCCAGCAGCCAAAATATGGGTTCATATCCGGAGCAGTTCTTC. This translates into CASSQNMGSYPEQFF. V gene TRBV4-3 combines with J gene TRBJ2-1; no clear D gene. Germline lookup yields CDR1 LGHNA and CDR2 YSLEER. This CDR3 contains 15 residues.

Of note for this clonotype: At one end the junction does not follow the germline gene, possibly because of a read error. The chain couples TRBV7-7 to TRBJ2-5, with D perhaps matching TRBD2 (7 bases). This CDR3 spans 14 amino acids. CDR1 and CDR2 (germline): SSHAT, FNYEAQ (reference sequence). CDR3 protein: CASSPPGGVETQYF. The CDR3 DNA sequence: TGTGCTAGCAGCCCCCCGGGGGGCGTCGAGACCCAGTACTTC.

V gene TRBV29-1 combines with J gene TRBJ2-2; D gene unclear. This CDR3 is 12 amino acids long. The germline CDR1 and CDR2 sequences are SQVTM and ANQGSEA. The CDR3 region has the DNA TGCAGTAGGGCTGGGCAAACCGGGGAGCTGTTTTTT. Its protein is CSRAGQTGELFF.

Comments on this clonotype: Relative to the germline gene, one junction end is altered; a read error may explain this. This chain links TRBV6-1 with TRBJ2-1, with TRBD1 as a possible D gene (6 bases). CDR1 is MNHNS, CDR2 SASEGT, per germline. The CDR3 extends over 16 amino acids. In DNA, the CDR3 is TGTGCCAGCAAGAGGCTAACAGGGTCCTTAGTGGATGAGCAGTCCTTC. Its translation: CASKRLTGSLVDEQSF.

Points on this clonotype: Sequence at one end of the junction differs from germline and may be a read error. The rearrangement uses TRBV10-3 and TRBJ2-3; D unresolved. This CDR3 contains 15 residues. The germline V gene encodes CDR1 ENHRY and CDR2 SYGVKD. In nucleotides, the CDR3 is TGTGACATCAGTGAGTCGTCGCTCTCCACAAATACGCAGTATTTT. Its protein product is CDISESSLSTNTQYF.

The V call is TRBV4-2, the J call TRBJ2-7; the D gene is possibly TRBD2 (6 bases). CDR3 length: 14 residues. Trimming pared 6 bases from V and 5 bases from J, leaving 17 bases between. The germline CDR1 and CDR2 sequences are LGHNA and YNFKEQ. CDR3 bases: TGTGCCAGCAGAGGGAGTGCGGGGACTCACGAGCAGTACTTC. This sequence encodes CASRGSAGTHEQYF.

In this sample, this clonotype turned up a few times. This is likely a read error, given that the CDR3 carries no conserved phenylalanine or tryptophan at its end. The rearrangement uses TRBV6-5 and TRBJ2-1; D might be TRBD2 (6 bases). Germline assignment: CDR1 MNHEY and CDR2 SVGAGI. CDR3 length equals 15 residues. DNA for the CDR3: TGCGCCAGCAGCCTAGAGCGGGCCTCCTACAATGAGCAGTTCTTA. Its protein is CASSLERASYNEQFL.

As to this clonotype: This is likely a read error, given that the CDR3 carries no conserved phenylalanine or tryptophan at its end. Because the CDR3's place on the DNA is in doubt, the DNA is left out and the CDR3 is given as listed by TCRdb. V and J are TRBV11-2 and TRBJ2-7; the table calls TRBD2, which could not be checked here. Germline V gene sequence: CDR1 SGHAT, CDR2 FQNNGV. The CDR3 region is 15 residues in length, termini included. CDR3 region: CASSLSPSPSYEEYI.

This clonotype was observed a single time. The junction departs from the called germline gene at one end, perhaps through a read error. The chain recombines TRBV20-1 with TRBJ2-2; TRBD1 is a possible D gene (6 bases). Germline V lookup: CDR1 DFQATT, CDR2 SNEGSKA (reference sequence). The CDR3 spans 12 residues. As DNA, the CDR3 is TGCAGTGCTAGAGTCCTCCTCGAGGGGGAGCTGTTT. Encoded protein: CSARVLLEGELF.

Notes on this clonotype: Germline is not matched at one junction end, which may reflect a read error. CDR3 protein: CANSRDITYNEQFF. CDR3 in DNA: TGCGCCAACAGCAGGGACATAACCTACAATGAGCAGTTCTTC. The chain employs TRBV5-1 and TRBJ2-1; D perhaps matches TRBD1 (6 bases). Looked up from germline, CDR1 is SGHRS and CDR2 is YFSETQ. The length of the CDR3 is 14 residues. Using reference TRBV5-1 and TRBJ2-1 for the parts outside the CDR3, the full variable domain is KAGVTQTPRYLIKTRGQQVTLSCSPISGHRSVSWYQQTPGQGLQFLFEYFSETQRNKGNFPGRFSGRQFSNSRSEMNVSTLELGDSALYLCANSRDITYNEQFFGPGTRLTVL.

As concerns this clonotype: This clone may be a read error of a much larger clone one base away. V usage is TRBV5-1 and J usage is TRBJ1-5; D ambiguous. Germline V gene data show CDR1 as SGHRS and CDR2 as YFSETQ. CDR3 size: 15 residues. The CDR3 nucleotides read TGCGACAGCAGCTTGAACGCGAGGGTTGAGGGGCCCCAGCATTTT. It yields the protein CDSSLNARVEGPQHF.

In regard to this clonotype: One junction end disagrees with the germline gene, perhaps due to a read error. This chain uses TRBV6-6 with TRBJ2-7, with 8 bases aligning to TRBD1. Per germline, CDR1 MNHNY and CDR2 SVGAGI (reference sequence). This CDR3 region has 16 residues. The CDR3 loop reads CASSYGQGAFSYDQYF. In DNA form, the CDR3 reads TGTGCAAGCAGTTACGGGCAGGGGGCATTCTCCTACGACCAGTACTTC.

As to this clonotype: The junction shows a germline mismatch at one end, possibly a read error. J is TRBJ2-3 and V is TRBV7-9; TRBD2 might be the D (5 bases). Germline V gives CDR1 SEHNR, CDR2 FQNEAQ (reference sequence). The CDR3 covers 15 residues. CDR3 sequence reads: CASSPFGEITNTQYF. CDR3 in DNA: TGTGCCAGCAGCCCCTTTGGGGAGATCACAAATACGCAGTATTTT.

The chain employs TRBV6-6 and TRBJ1-5; D may be TRBD1 (5 bases). V was shortened by 4 bases and J by 7 bases, with 17 bases between the two germline ends. Germline V gene lookup returns CDR1 MNHNY and CDR2 SVGAGI (reference sequence). The CDR3 consists of 15 residues. The CDR3 region is CASSFGTVGKQPQHF. The CDR3 DNA reads as TGTGCCAGCAGTTTCGGGACGGTGGGGAAGCAGCCCCAGCATTTT.

As regards this clonotype: Likely a read error: the CDR3 ends without its conserved phenylalanine or tryptophan. V gene TRBV6-2 or TRBV6-3 combines with J gene TRBJ2-5; 10 bases line up with TRBD2. Germline V CDR1 and CDR2: MNHEY, SVGEGT. This CDR3 contains 14 residues. In nucleotides, the CDR3 is TGTGCCACCCGGCTAGCGGGAGTAGGAGAGAGCCAGTACTAC. Translated: CATRLAGVGESQYY.

To note about this clonotype: A read error may produce the germline difference seen at one junction end. The V call is TRBV20-1, the J call TRBJ2-3, with D tentatively TRBD2 (5 bases). This CDR3 is built from 16 residues. Per germline, CDR1 DFQATT and CDR2 SNEGSKA (reference sequence). CDR3 DNA sequence: TGCAGTGCCGCCGGCCCTACGTCAGGTAGCGCAGATGCGCAGTATTTT. Protein product: CSAAGPTSGSADAQYF.

Remarks on this clonotype: One end of the junction does not line up with germline, which may come from a read error. As DNA, the CDR3 is TGCAGTGCTAGAGCCCTGGAAGGGACAAACTACGAGCAGCACTTC. Encoded protein: CSARALEGTNYEQHF. The chain carries TRBV20-1 and TRBJ2-7; possible D gene TRBD1, 6 bases. The CDR3 spans 15 residues. CDR1 DFQATT and CDR2 SNEGSKA come from the germline V gene (reference sequence).

Of note for this clonotype: A much larger clone sits a single nucleotide away, making a read error possible. The chain couples TRBV27 to TRBJ2-1; 8 bases fit TRBD2. Trimming cost V 6 bases and J 9 bases; bases outside gene matches: 13. The CDR3 is 15 residues long. CDR1 and CDR2 from the germline V gene are MNHEY and SMNVEV (reference sequence). For the CDR3, the DNA is TGTGCCAGCAGCCCCGGAGCGGGAGATGGGGGTGAGCAGTTCTTC. This encodes CASSPGAGDGGEQFF.

Points on this clonotype: A junction end diverges from the germline sequence, so it may reflect a read error. V is TRBV20-1 and J is TRBJ2-1; D perhaps matches TRBD2 (6 bases). This CDR3 is 14 amino acids long. The V gene's germline CDR1 is DFQATT and CDR2 SNEGSKA (reference sequence). This chain's CDR3 is CSDSFGGDYNQQFF. In DNA, the CDR3 is TGCAGTGATAGCTTCGGGGGAGACTACAATCAGCAGTTCTTC.

Of note for this clonotype: At one end, the junction sequence differs from germline, possibly due to a read error. The rearrangement links TRBV12-3 or TRBV12-4 to TRBJ2-7; no firm D call. CDR3 length: 13 amino acids. The CDR3 sequence is CVSTLGYGQEQYF. The CDR3 DNA sequence: TGTGTCAGCACTTTAGGGTACGGGCAGGAGCAGTACTTC.

The gene calls are TRBV10-3 and TRBJ2-1; 7 nucleotides align to TRBD2. Per germline, CDR1 ENHRY and CDR2 SYGVKD. After removal of 5 bases from V and 5 bases from J, the junction contained 6 bases not matched to a gene. The CDR3 contains 14 residues. The chain's CDR3 is CAISSSGEDNEQFF. CDR3 sequence (DNA): TGTGCCATCAGTTCTAGCGGCGAAGACAATGAGCAGTTCTTC.

On this clonotype: Compared with germline, one end of the junction differs, possibly owing to a read error. The genes are TRBV20-1 and TRBJ2-7, with 7 bases identical to TRBD1. Germline loops: CDR1 DFQATT, CDR2 SNEGSKA (reference sequence). This CDR3 spans 11 amino acids. The CDR3 loop is CSRTQGYEQCF. The CDR3 coding sequence is TGCAGTAGAACACAGGGGTACGAGCAGTGCTTC.

On this clonotype: One junction end does not reproduce the germline sequence, and a read error may be involved. V gene TRBV4-1 combines with J gene TRBJ2-5; 8 bases are a match to TRBD1. CDR1 and CDR2 (germline): MGHRA, YSYEKL. The CDR3 is 14 amino acids. The CDR3 protein is CTSSQIGQGETQYF. CDR3 coding DNA: TGCACCAGCAGTCAAATTGGACAGGGAGAGACCCAGTACTTC.

The rearrangement links TRBV6-1 to TRBJ1-5, with no clear D. The CDR3 extends over 15 amino acids. The ends were cut back, 4 bases at V and 15 bases at J, with 25 bases in the middle. Germline-derived CDR1 and CDR2 are MNHNS and SASEGT. Here the CDR3 reads CASSGTSWSNQPSHF. The CDR3 DNA reads as TGTGCCAGCAGTGGTACCTCATGGAGCAATCAGCCCTCGCATTTT.

Regarding this clonotype: Compared with germline, one end of the junction differs, possibly owing to a read error. The V call is TRBV20-1, the J call TRBJ2-7; D unclear. This CDR3 is built from 15 residues. Germline CDR1 reads DFQATT; CDR2 reads SNEGSKA (reference sequence). The CDR3 sequence: CSVRGLRHASPEHYF. The CDR3 DNA reads as TGCAGTGTTAGAGGTCTCCGGCACGCCTCCCCCGAGCATTACTTC.

Concerning this clonotype: Germline and junction disagree at one end, which may indicate a read error. This chain links TRBV10-1 with TRBJ2-1; D might be TRBD2 (5 bases). This CDR3 is 18 amino acids long. The germline gives CDR1 WNHNN, CDR2 SYGVQD (reference sequence). The CDR3 DNA follows: TGCGCCTTCAGTGAGTCGGGGTCTCTCCGGACGGGGTACAATGAGCAATTCTTC. It codes for CAFSESGSLRTGYNEQFF.

With regard to this clonotype: At one end the junction does not follow the germline gene, possibly because of a read error. The chain joins TRBV20-1 to TRBJ2-5, with 9 bases that match TRBD1. The CDR3 runs to 15 residues. Germline CDR1 reads DFQATT; CDR2 reads SNEGSKA (reference sequence). CDR3 nucleotides: TGCAGTGCCCTACCGGGACAGGGATCACAGGAGAGCCAGTACTTC. Protein: CSALPGQGSQESQYF.